Listed here are 21 T cell receptor beta chains from one sample, sequenced in a study of blood T cell repertoires in COVID-19. The protocol was immunoSEQ multiplex PCR, while the TCRdb copy is restricted to in-frame clones and leaves out a portion. The data hold 100,000 to 150,000 clones, with roughly 90% observed a single time. The sequencing input was peripheral blood. All receptors derive from a man in his forties or fifties with active or convalescent COVID-19.

This clone was observed a handful of times. The chain combines TRBV5-1 with TRBJ2-7, with a possible D match to TRBD1 (6 bases). The V gene lost 2 bases and the J gene lost 2 bases, with 11 bases spanning the gap. CDR3 size: 14 residues. CDR1 is SGHRS, CDR2 YFSETQ, per germline. CDR3 DNA sequence: TGCGCCAGCAGCTTACAGGGTTCTACCTACGAGCAGTACTTC. It is translated as CASSLQGSTYEQYF.

The rearrangement links TRBV5-4 to TRBJ1-1; D unclear. Germline CDR1 and CDR2: SGHNT and YYREEE (reference sequence). This CDR3 comprises 13 residues. Trimming removed 1 base from V and 6 bases from J, with 10 bases in between. The CDR3 DNA follows: TGTGCCAGCAGCTTGAATTTACGGTCTGAAGCTTTCTTT. This sequence encodes CASSLNLRSEAFF.

The chain uses TRBV2 and TRBJ1-5; TRBD1 might be the D (6 bases). Germline CDR1 and CDR2: SNHLY and FYNNEI. CDR3 length equals 15 residues. Trimming removed 7 bases at V and 0 bases at J, with 13 bases between. CDR3 region: CASISEQGSNQPQHF. CDR3 DNA sequence: TGTGCCAGCATCAGTGAACAGGGTAGCAATCAGCCCCAGCATTTT.

This chain connects TRBV5-6 to TRBJ2-1; D is unclear. Looked up from germline, CDR1 is SGHDT and CDR2 is YYEEEE. Trimming cost V 1 base and J 12 bases, with 8 bases left between them. This CDR3 has 11 amino acids. The CDR3 is CASSLKQAQFF. For the CDR3, the DNA is TGTGCCAGCAGCTTGAAGCAGGCGCAGTTCTTC.

V usage is TRBV7-2 and J usage is TRBJ2-4, with 10 positions matching TRBD1. The V segment lost 2 bases and the J segment 8 bases; nucleotides outside the gene matches: 15. Germline CDR1 is SGHTA and CDR2 is FQGNSA. The CDR3 extends over 18 amino acids. The CDR3 loop is CASSLPRGGGQGIDIQYF. Here the CDR3 DNA reads TGTGCCAGCAGCTTACCCCGTGGGGGGGGACAGGGGATAGACATTCAGTACTTC. Variable domain in full (rest from reference TRBV7-2 and TRBJ2-4): GAGVSQSPSNKVTEKGKDVELRCDPISGHTALYWYRQSLGQGLEFLIYFQGNSAPDKSGLPSDRFSAERTGGSVSTLTIQRTQQEDSAVYLCASSLPRGGGQGIDIQYFGAGTRLSVL.

This rearrangement joins TRBV10-3 to TRBJ2-5, with 10 positions matching TRBD1. Germline V gives CDR1 ENHRY, CDR2 SYGVKD. Germline trimming cut 5 bases from V and 2 bases from J; bases unmatched to any gene: 5. The CDR3 length is 15 residues. CDR3 bases: TGTGCCATCAGTACGGACAGGGGGTCTCAAGAGACCCAGTACTTC. This codes for CAISTDRGSQETQYF.

This rearrangement joins TRBV29-1 to TRBJ2-1; 10 bases map to TRBD2. Germline CDR1 is SQVTM and CDR2 is ANQGSEA. The CDR3 length is 14 residues. Trimming at V came to 7 bases and at J to 7 bases, leaving 10 bases not matched to a gene. The CDR3 region is CSAYEREGRNEQFF. CDR3 DNA: TGCAGCGCCTATGAGCGGGAGGGCCGGAATGAGCAGTTCTTC.

The chain combines TRBV6-2 or TRBV6-3 with TRBJ1-5; D possibly corresponds to TRBD1 (5 bases). The V gene lost 1 base and the J gene lost 6 bases, with 13 bases spanning the gap. The germline V gene encodes CDR1 MNHEY and CDR2 SVGEGT. The CDR3 covers 15 residues. This CDR3 is CASSYFTGEGQPQHF. CDR3 in DNA: TGTGCCAGCAGTTACTTCACGGGGGAGGGTCAGCCCCAGCATTTT.

The V gene is TRBV5-4, the J gene TRBJ1-4; D might be TRBD1 (5 bases). This CDR3 is 14 amino acids long. Trimming pared 0 bases from V and 8 bases from J, leaving 11 bases between. Germline V lookup: CDR1 SGHNT, CDR2 YYREEE (reference sequence). In DNA form, the CDR3 reads TGTGCCAGCAGCTTGGCAGGGTCAAGGGAAAAACTGTTTTTT. Translation: CASSLAGSREKLFF.

This sequence joins TRBV6-5 and TRBJ2-1; D call uncertain. Looked up from germline, CDR1 is MNHEY and CDR2 is SVGAGI. The CDR3 sequence is 15 residues long. The ends were cut back, 6 bases at V and 0 bases at J, with 12 bases in the middle. The CDR3 region is CASRSLPYSYNEQFF. Here the CDR3 DNA reads TGTGCCAGCAGGAGCCTCCCATACTCCTACAATGAGCAGTTCTTC.

The chain combines TRBV10-3 with TRBJ1-3, with D perhaps TRBD1 (5 bases). CDR3 size: 12 residues. V was trimmed by 10 bases and J by 4 bases, leaving 11 bases between them. Germline CDR1 is ENHRY and CDR2 is SYGVKD. The CDR3 here is CASQGSGNTIYF. Here the CDR3 DNA reads TGTGCCAGCCAGGGATCCGGAAACACCATATATTTT.

The CDR3 loop reads CASSGQGLRPQHF. In nucleotides, the CDR3 is TGTGCCAGCAGTGGGCAGGGGCTGCGGCCCCAGCATTTT. The chain carries TRBV2 and TRBJ1-5; a possible D gene is TRBD1 (6 bases). The CDR3 covers 13 residues. The germline V gene encodes CDR1 SNHLY and CDR2 FYNNEI. Trimming pared 4 bases from V and 9 bases from J, leaving 13 bases between. Full variable domain (outside the CDR3, taken from reference TRBV2 and TRBJ1-5): EPEVTQTPSHQVTQMGQEVILRCVPISNHLYFYWYRQILGQKVEFLVSFYNNEISEKSEIFDDQFSVERPDGSNFTLKIRSTKLEDSAMYFCASSGQGLRPQHFGDGTRLSIL.

Concerning this clone: This sample includes further DNA sequences coding for the same CDR3. V usage is TRBV29-1 and J usage is TRBJ2-1, with 9 bases lining up with TRBD1. Germline V CDR1 and CDR2: SQVTM, ANQGSEA. The CDR3 extends over 13 amino acids. With 4 bases clipped from V and 3 bases from J, the junction kept 1 base outside the gene matches. The CDR3 sequence is CSVGGQGYNEQFF. The CDR3 DNA sequence: TGCAGCGTTGGGGGACAGGGCTACAATGAGCAGTTCTTC.

V gene TRBV7-6 combines with J gene TRBJ2-3; possible D gene TRBD1, 5 bases. The CDR3 totals 15 residues. CDR1 is SGHVS, CDR2 FNYEAQ, per germline. The ends were cut back, 1 base at V and 2 bases at J, with 10 bases in the middle. The CDR3, as DNA: TGTGCCAGCAGCTTAGAAGGGGTTGACACAGATACGCAGTATTTT. Protein: CASSLEGVDTDTQYF.

This clone showed up just once. The chain employs TRBV5-4 and TRBJ2-7; tentatively, D is TRBD1 (6 bases). The CDR3 sequence is 15 residues long. Germline values: CDR1 SGHNT, CDR2 YYREEE (reference sequence). Between the trimmed V and J ends, which lost 3 bases and 0 bases, there was a span of 13 bases. The CDR3 region has the DNA TGTGCCAGCAGCTCCGGACAGTCGAGCTCCTACGAGCAGTACTTC. Encoded protein: CASSSGQSSSYEQYF.

The V and J genes are TRBV3-1 (or the pseudogene TRBV3-2) and TRBJ1-1; no reliable D call. Trimming left V 0 bases short and J 0 bases short, with 11 bases between. Germline V gene sequence: CDR1 LGHDT, CDR2 YNNKEL (reference sequence). The CDR3 contains 16 residues. The CDR3 nucleotides read TGTGCCAGCAGCCAAGACTTGGGCAGCATGAACACTGAAGCTTTCTTT. This codes for CASSQDLGSMNTEAFF.

This sequence joins TRBV18 and TRBJ2-7; 8 bases line up with TRBD1. Germline V gene data show CDR1 as KGHSH and CDR2 as LQKENI. The trim removed 3 bases at V and 2 bases at J, leaving 3 bases unmatched. The CDR3 consists of 14 residues. DNA for the CDR3: TGTGCCAGCTCACCGCAGACAGGGGCCTACGAGCAGTACTTC. Translating it yields CASSPQTGAYEQYF.

The chain recombines TRBV6-2 or TRBV6-3 with TRBJ1-1, with a possible D match to TRBD1 (5 bases). Trimming pared 4 bases from V and 8 bases from J, leaving 8 bases between. The CDR3 runs to 11 residues. CDR1 and CDR2 (germline): MNHEY, SVGEGT. The CDR3 region is CASSFRGEAFF. The CDR3 DNA is TGTGCCAGCAGTTTTCGGGGGGAAGCTTTCTTT.

V and J are TRBV11-3 and TRBJ2-1; 9 bases agree with TRBD1. This CDR3 comprises 16 residues. Germline trimming cut 2 bases from V and 7 bases from J; bases unmatched to any gene: 9. CDR1 is SGHNT, CDR2 YENEEA, per germline. CDR3: CASSLSGGQGSNEQFF. The CDR3 region has the DNA TGTGCCAGCAGCTTATCCGGGGGACAGGGTAGTAATGAGCAGTTCTTC.

Only one count was recorded for this clone. The chain couples TRBV19 to TRBJ2-1, with a tentative D call TRBD1 (6 bases). CDR3 size: 13 residues. From germline, CDR1 is LNHDA and CDR2 SQIVND (reference sequence). Trimming stripped 7 bases from V and 3 bases from J, with 10 bases between. The CDR3 protein is CASNRADYNEQFF. For the CDR3, the DNA is TGTGCCAGTAACAGGGCCGACTACAATGAGCAGTTCTTC.

The chain links TRBV2 to TRBJ2-3; weak D call: TRBD2 (6 bases). Trimming shortened V by 4 bases and J by 0 bases, and 11 bases separated the two germline ends. CDR3 length: 15 amino acids. Per the germline V gene, CDR1 is SNHLY and CDR2 is FYNNEI. The DNA for the CDR3 is TGTGCCAGCAGTGCGGACGGGACTAGCACAGATACGCAGTATTTT. As protein: CASSADGTSTDTQYF.